This TCR beta chain was found in a study of cytomegalovirus exposure and HLA in healthy donors. The germline V and J ends were trimmed by 5 bases and 1 base, with 6 bases remaining between them. Germline-derived CDR1 and CDR2 are SGHRS and YFSETQ. There are 12 residues in the CDR3. Study-level findings and limits: Rates of TCR association differed by HLA locus in a later analysis, with DRB1 highest and HLA-C lowest. Association of 16,951 TCR beta sequences with HLA alleles was found at 0.05 false discovery rate in a later analysis.

Primers for the PCR totalled 60 Vbeta and 13 Jbeta. TCRdb's table, derived via immunoSEQ multiplex PCR, lists solely in-frame clones and lacks some. Here the sample spans about 160,000 clones, roughly 79% being singletons. To note about this clone: Its antigen remains unidentified.

This chain joins TRBV5-1 and TRBJ1-1; D gene uncertain. The sample taken for sequencing was PBMCs. The TCR was taken from a woman between 45 and 60 years old in good health and CMV-seronegative. CDR3 sequence reads: CASSYGNTEAFF. In DNA, the CDR3 is TGCGCCAGCAGTTACGGGAACACTGAAGCTTTCTTT.